This TCR beta chain is drawn from a study of cytomegalovirus exposure and HLA in healthy donors. Findings and limits, study-wide: An analysis that was carried out later associated 16,951 TCR beta sequences with HLA alleles at 0.05 false discovery rate.

Comment on this clone: Its antigen is not known.

The PCR employed 60 Vbeta primers together with 13 Jbeta primers. Per the original data handling: The authors later counted roughly 87 million unique TCR beta chains, approximately 10 million of them shared. Libraries were prepared by immunoSEQ multiplex PCR; TCRdb keeps only in-frame clonotypes and omits some of them. V and J calls and clone size come straight from that table; D and trimming were deduced from the DNA. Here the sample spans 63,000 or so clones, about 76% being singletons. The CDR3 covers 14 residues. V lost 3 bases and J lost 0, with 7 bases in between. Germline V lookup: CDR1 SGDLS, CDR2 YYNGEE.

The source material was PBMCs. V usage is TRBV9 and J usage is TRBJ1-5; no reliable D call. This clonotype was obtained from a man aged 50 to 59 in good health and CMV-seronegative. CDR3 in amino acids: CASSDSYSNQPQHF. In nucleotides, the CDR3 is TGTGCCAGCAGCGACTCGTATAGCAATCAGCCCCAGCATTTT.